The next 15 T cell receptor beta chains were all read from a single sample in a study of blood T cells in healthy people across ages. The authors ran a second PCR of 7 to 11 cycles using a sample-barcoded 5' primer and a J-beta primer mix. One entry per CDR3 protein results from TCRdb running MiXCR on the 5' RACE reads. This sample has approximately 700,000 distinct CDR3 sequences, with roughly 30% found just once. Sequencing was done on a sample of blood. The receptors were sampled from a woman of 80 years or more in good health.

Note on this clonotype: At one boundary the junction diverges from the germline segment, which might be a read error. The genes are TRBV4-2 and TRBJ2-4, with D hard to call. Gene TRBJ2-7 matches the end of the DNA better, so the J call may be wrong. The CDR3 is 15 amino acids. Germline loops: CDR1 LGHNA, CDR2 YNFKEQ. The chain's CDR3 is CTSSQEKSTDYEQYF. The CDR3 DNA follows: TGTACCAGTAGCCAAGAAAAATCGACCGACTACGAGCAGTACTTC.

The chain joins TRBV5-5 to TRBJ2-7, with 8 positions matching TRBD2. This CDR3 comprises 16 residues. The V gene end was trimmed by 4 bases and the J gene end by 7 bases; junction bases not matched to a gene: 16. The V gene's germline CDR1 is SGHKS and CDR2 YYEKEE (reference sequence). The CDR3 reads CASSREGRGTHNEQYF. CDR3 DNA sequence: TGTGCCAGCAGCCGGGAGGGGAGGGGGACCCACAATGAGCAGTACTTC.

The gene calls are TRBV9 and TRBJ2-5, with D tentatively TRBD2 (5 bases). The CDR3 consists of 16 residues. V dropped 0 bases and J dropped 1 base, with 13 bases sitting between them. Germline V gene data show CDR1 as SGDLS and CDR2 as YYNGEE. The CDR3 loop is CASSVAQAESQETQYF. For the CDR3, the DNA is TGTGCCAGCAGCGTAGCTCAAGCGGAAAGCCAAGAGACCCAGTACTTC.

This chain joins TRBV6-5 and TRBJ2-7, with no clear D. TRBJ2-4 matches the DNA end more closely, so the J call is doubtful. Germline assignment: CDR1 MNHEY and CDR2 SVGAGI. The CDR3 totals 12 residues. CDR3 nucleotides: TGTGCCAGCAGTACATCGGGAAACATTCAGTACTTC. Its protein product is CASSTSGNIQYF.

This clonotype appeared many times. The rearrangement uses TRBV15 and TRBJ1-5, with TRBD1 identical over 8 bases. V dropped 6 bases and J dropped 0; count of bases not matched to a gene: 4. This CDR3 has 15 residues. The V gene's germline CDR1 is LNHNV and CDR2 YYDKDF (reference sequence). Written as DNA, the CDR3 is TGTGCCACCAGTCGGGACAGGTATAGCAATCAGCCCCAGCATTTT. This sequence encodes CATSRDRYSNQPQHF.

The CDR3 nucleotides read TGTGCCAGCAGCTGGGACAGGGTTGCCGGGGAGCTGTTTTTT. Translating it yields CASSWDRVAGELFF. V gene TRBV7-2 combines with J gene TRBJ2-2; TRBD1 aligns across 9 bases. There are 14 residues in the CDR3. The germline V gene encodes CDR1 SGHTA and CDR2 FQGNSA. V gave up 4 bases and J gave up 6 bases; unmatched junction bases: 3.

For this clonotype: This sequence may be a read error, since a much larger clone differs from it by one base. The rearrangement uses TRBV3-1 and TRBJ2-3; TRBD2 matches at 8 bases. Looked up from germline, CDR1 is LGHDT and CDR2 is YNNKEL (reference sequence). The CDR3 is made up of 16 amino acids. CDR3 protein: CVSSLSGAGATDTQYF. The CDR3 DNA follows: TGTGTCAGCAGCCTAAGCGGAGCGGGGGCCACCGATACGCAGTATTTT.

The chain couples TRBV20-1 to TRBJ1-2; D perhaps matches TRBD1 (6 bases). Germline CDR1 is DFQATT and CDR2 is SNEGSKA (reference sequence). The CDR3 has 16 amino acids. Trimming stripped 3 bases from V and 10 bases from J, with 27 bases between. CDR3 sequence reads: CSASLGGHGRRLVYTF. CDR3 bases: TGCAGTGCTAGTTTGGGGGGCCATGGGCGCAGGTTGGTCTACACCTTC.

The CDR3 loop reads CASSLADGRTYNEQFF. The CDR3 DNA is TGTGCCAGCAGCTTAGCGGACGGGAGGACCTACAATGAGCAGTTCTTC. The V gene is TRBV7-9, the J gene TRBJ2-1, with 7 bases aligning to TRBD2. CDR3 length: 16 amino acids. The germline V gene has CDR1 SEHNR and CDR2 FQNEAQ (reference sequence). The trim removed 0 bases at V and 2 bases at J, leaving 4 bases unmatched.

CDR3 protein: CASSLGGTAYNEQYF. CDR3 DNA: TGTGCCAGCAGTTTAGGCGGGACAGCCTACAATGAGCAGTACTTC. The chain uses TRBV12-3 or TRBV12-4 and TRBJ2-1; TRBD1 might be the D (7 bases). The J call may not be correct, given that the DNA end is closer to TRBJ2-7. CDR3 length equals 15 residues.

For this clonotype: Given a much more abundant clone one base away, this may be a read error. Here the CDR3 reads CSALGSTHETQYF. CDR3 bases: TGCAGTGCGCTCGGGTCAACTCATGAGACCCAGTACTTC. The rearrangement uses TRBV20-1 and TRBJ2-5; D remains ambiguous. CDR1 is DFQATT, CDR2 SNEGSKA, per germline (reference sequence). V lost 6 bases, J lost 5 bases, and 16 bases lay in between. This CDR3 has 13 amino acids.

V is TRBV7-9 and J is TRBJ2-1; D might be TRBD2 (5 bases). V was cut by 5 bases and J by 2 bases, with 16 bases left in between. CDR3 length: 16 amino acids. The germline gives CDR1 SEHNR, CDR2 FQNEAQ (reference sequence). The CDR3 DNA sequence: TGTGCCAGCAGCCCCCTGGATGGGAGCGCCTACAATGAGCAGTTCTTC. Protein product: CASSPLDGSAYNEQFF.

This clonotype was seen at least ten times. This chain joins TRBV28 and TRBJ2-5; 7 bases line up with TRBD2. CDR3 length: 13 residues. Germline CDR1 is MDHEN and CDR2 is SYDVKM. V gave up 6 bases and J gave up 4 bases; unmatched junction bases: 5. The DNA for the CDR3 is TGTGCCAGCAGGGGAGGGACCCCAGAGACCCAGTACTTC. This sequence encodes CASRGGTPETQYF.

V is TRBV20-1 and J is TRBJ2-1; 7 bases fit TRBD2. This CDR3 region has 16 residues. Germline lookup yields CDR1 DFQATT and CDR2 SNEGSKA (reference sequence). V shed 3 bases, J shed 7 bases, and the junction held 15 bases outside the gene matches. CDR3 nucleotides: TGCAGTGCTAGCCGCTTGGGAGGGACCGACCTGAATGAGCAGTTCTTC. This codes for CSASRLGGTDLNEQFF.

This sequence joins TRBV9 and TRBJ1-4; no firm D call. The CDR3 spans 14 residues. V lost 3 bases and J lost 7, with 13 bases in between. Germline V lookup: CDR1 SGDLS, CDR2 YYNGEE. The CDR3 nucleotides are TGTGCCAGCAGCGCCAGACACGGCGGTGAAAAACTGTTTTTT. This translates into CASSARHGGEKLFF.